This is a list of T cell receptor beta chains from one sample in a study of control samples from healthy donors and cancer patients. Only in-frame clones appear in the TCRdb table, and some are missing; sequencing was by immunoSEQ multiplex PCR. This sample carries roughly 130,000 clones, around 90% of them seen once, and the ten largest clones take approximately 10%. Sequences were obtained from blood. The receptors shown here come from a man aged 30 to 45 in good health. Each CDR3 is given with its conserved first and last residue.

J gene	V gene	CDR3 protein
TRBJ2-1	TRBV28	CASSLPNWRAYNEQFF
TRBJ1-4	TRBV5-5	CASSLVTGINEKLFF
TRBJ2-3	TRBV10-3	CATSTGTSGNTDTQYF
TRBJ2-1	TRBV5-1	CASSLLTSGSNEQFF
TRBJ2-1	TRBV7-2	CASSLQQGMVHEQFF
TRBJ2-7	TRBV6-5	CASMSWAGVPEQYF
TRBJ2-2	TRBV6-2/TRBV6-3	CASSWGANTGELFF
TRBJ1-5	TRBV4-1	CASSQGSRISNQPQHF
TRBJ2-7	TRBV27	CASSLLVPAANYEQYF
TRBJ1-3	TRBV11-2	CASSSILTETGNTIYF
TRBJ1-5	TRBV12-3/TRBV12-4	CASSFSNQPQHF
TRBJ2-2	TRBV30	CAWSTYRWRNTGELFF
TRBJ1-5	TRBV27	CASSRGFAQPQHF
TRBJ2-7	TRBV7-6	CASSPWRGSSYEQYF
TRBJ2-1	TRBV7-9	CASSREMPGGGPRNEQFF
TRBJ2-1	TRBV6-4	CVIPPGAVDEQFF
TRBJ1-5	TRBV19	CASSSTGQPFNQPQHF
TRBJ1-1	TRBV6-6	CASSYLSTEAFF
TRBJ1-5	TRBV7-9	CASSLASGGAQPQHF
TRBJ2-2	TRBV2	CASSERRNTGELFF
TRBJ1-5	TRBV6-6	CASRPGTPNQPQHF
TRBJ2-1	TRBV6-5	CASSILLAGGDEQFF
TRBJ1-2	TRBV19	CASSMRPGGRGYGYTF
TRBJ1-6	TRBV9	CASSVGLTATFNSPLHF
TRBJ1-5	TRBV28	CASSLEGLQHF
TRBJ1-1	TRBV9	CASSPQGGTEAFF
TRBJ1-1	TRBV19	CASSIGAGAAFF
TRBJ2-1	TRBV4-3	CASSQDSRRGVEQFF
TRBJ2-3	TRBV6-5	CASSYSRGSKDTQYF
TRBJ1-1	TRBV14	CASSQASLRGHNTEAFF
TRBJ2-1	TRBV27	CASSGRTGNYNEQFF
TRBJ2-7	TRBV12-5	CASGLAPLSYEQYF